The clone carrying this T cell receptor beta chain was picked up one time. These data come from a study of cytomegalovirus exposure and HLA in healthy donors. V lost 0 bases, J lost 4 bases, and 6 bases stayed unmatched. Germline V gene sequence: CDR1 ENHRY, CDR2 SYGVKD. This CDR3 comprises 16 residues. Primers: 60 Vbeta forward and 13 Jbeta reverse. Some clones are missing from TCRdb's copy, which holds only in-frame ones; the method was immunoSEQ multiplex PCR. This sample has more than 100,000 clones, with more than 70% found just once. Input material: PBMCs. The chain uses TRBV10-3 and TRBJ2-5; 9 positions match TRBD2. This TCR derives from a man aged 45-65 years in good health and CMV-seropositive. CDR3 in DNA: TGTGCCATCAGTGAGTCCCCAGCGGGGGGAGGAGAGACCCAGTACTTC. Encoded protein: CAISESPAGGGETQYF.